The 12 T cell receptor beta chains presented below share a single source sample, sequenced in a study of identical twins (dated by TCRdb to about 2016). Receptor libraries were prepared by 5' RACE. Sequenced using an Illumina HiSeq 2000. TCRdb ran its own pipeline on the public reads, namely fastp trimming at Q25 and MiXCR clone calling, and kept in-frame beta chains. Each CDR3 protein appears once, grouped with its most common genes and DNA. A total of about 240,000 distinct CDR3 sequences appear in this sample, about 10% of them only once. Approximately 9.1% of the sample lies in the top ten. The material sequenced was memory T cells sorted from blood. In the paper's terms, the cell subset or site label means: CD45RO+ enriched T cells. The source is a man aged 45-65 years in good health.

The table lists this clonotype with a few counts. The genes are TRBV7-2 and TRBJ2-3; D is ambiguous. This CDR3 comprises 14 residues. V lost 5 bases and J lost 1, with 10 bases in between. Per the germline V gene, CDR1 is SGHTA and CDR2 is FQGNSA. CDR3 region: CASSETVGTDTQYF. The DNA of the CDR3 is TGTGCCAGCAGCGAGACTGTGGGCACAGATACGCAGTATTTT.

This clonotype came up many times. The chain combines TRBV15 with TRBJ2-1; tentatively, D is TRBD2 (6 bases). V lost 5 bases and J 0 bases, leaving 17 bases between the germline ends. The CDR3 consists of 17 residues. The germline gives CDR1 LNHNV, CDR2 YYDKDF (reference sequence). The CDR3 sequence: CATSPVVAESSYNEQFF. DNA of the CDR3: TGTGCCACCAGCCCCGTGGTAGCGGAGAGCTCCTACAATGAGCAGTTCTTC.

This clonotype was detected many times. The V gene is TRBV10-3, the J gene TRBJ2-5; the D gene could be TRBD1 or TRBD2 (5 bases each). V was shortened by 4 bases and J by 2 bases, with 11 bases between the two germline ends. The CDR3 sequence is 14 residues long. Germline CDR1 is ENHRY and CDR2 is SYGVKD. CDR3 residues: CAISGGRSQETQYF. The DNA for the CDR3 is TGTGCCATCAGTGGGGGACGCAGTCAAGAGACCCAGTACTTC.

This clonotype was counted at least ten times. This rearrangement joins TRBV2 to TRBJ2-2, with D possibly TRBD1 on 5 matching bases. The CDR3 has 16 amino acids. Per germline, CDR1 SNHLY and CDR2 FYNNEI. Between the trimmed V and J ends, which lost 3 bases and 2 bases, there was a span of 13 bases. Here the CDR3 reads CASSELTGLNTGELFF. The CDR3 DNA reads TGTGCCAGCAGTGAGTTAACAGGATTAAACACCGGGGAGCTGTTTTTT.

This clonotype was seen ten or more times. The rearrangement links TRBV20-1 to TRBJ1-5; 9 positions agree with TRBD1. Germline V gives CDR1 DFQATT, CDR2 SNEGSKA (reference sequence). The CDR3 loop spans 15 amino acids. The V segment lost 5 bases and the J segment 5 bases; nucleotides outside the gene matches: 10. CDR3 nucleotides: TGCAGTGCTCCCCCCGGGACAGGGCTAGATCAGCCCCAGCATTTT. Translation: CSAPPGTGLDQPQHF.

The V gene is TRBV4-3, the J gene TRBJ2-2; 8 nucleotides align to TRBD1. J was trimmed by 3 bases and V by 6 bases; bases with no gene match: 6. The CDR3 runs 15 residues. Germline CDR1 and CDR2: LGHNA and YSLEER. CDR3 in DNA: TGCGCCAGCAGTGCCGGGACAGGTCACACCGGGGAGCTGTTTTTT. It yields the protein CASSAGTGHTGELFF.

The sample holds a few counts of this clonotype. The chain employs TRBV4-2 and TRBJ2-2; 9 bases map to TRBD2. There are 16 residues in the CDR3. The trim removed 4 bases at V and 4 bases at J, leaving 7 bases unmatched. Per the germline V gene, CDR1 is LGHNA and CDR2 is YNFKEQ. CDR3 sequence reads: CASSLGGLAATGELFF. In nucleotides, the CDR3 is TGTGCCAGCAGCCTCGGGGGACTAGCAGCCACCGGGGAGCTGTTTTTT.

The rearrangement links TRBV12-3 or TRBV12-4 to TRBJ1-2; D gene unclear. CDR3 length: 13 amino acids. V dropped 1 base and J dropped 4 bases, with 7 bases sitting between them. CDR3 sequence (DNA): TGTGCCAGCAGTTTAGATCCAGCCTATGGCTACACCTTC. It is translated as CASSLDPAYGYTF.

This clonotype occurred many times. The CDR3 nucleotides are TGCGCCAGCAGCCAAGCACAGATGGGTAATTCACCCCTCCACTTT. Translated: CASSQAQMGNSPLHF. The chain has TRBV4-3 and TRBJ1-6; D ambiguous. The CDR3 consists of 15 residues. V was pared by 1 base and J by 6 bases, with 10 bases between. The germline V gene has CDR1 LGHNA and CDR2 YSLEER.

This clonotype has at least ten counts. The gene calls are TRBV4-1 and TRBJ2-3; 7 bases line up with TRBD1. CDR1 and CDR2 from the germline V gene are MGHRA and YSYEKL. There are 14 residues in the CDR3. V trimming: 6 bases; J trimming: 8 bases; junction bases outside the gene matches: 11. CDR3 sequence: CASRIQGGGGTQYF. CDR3 nucleotide sequence: TGCGCCAGCAGGATCCAAGGGGGCGGCGGTACGCAGTATTTT.

This clonotype was found a few times. The chain links TRBV12-3 or TRBV12-4 to TRBJ1-5; D uncertain. This CDR3 has 12 residues. V lost 7 bases, J lost 3 bases, and 7 bases lay in between. The CDR3 DNA is TGTGCCAGCACTACCTTCAATCAGCCCCAGCATTTT. Translation: CASTTFNQPQHF.

This clonotype was detected only a few times. The chain has TRBV12-3 or TRBV12-4 and TRBJ2-2; TRBD2 is a possible D gene (6 bases). The CDR3 length is 15 residues. The ends were cut back, 7 bases at V and 1 base at J, with 13 bases in the middle. Here the CDR3 DNA reads TGTGCCAGCAAATTGGAGGGCGGGAACACCGGGGAGCTGTTTTTT. Translating gives CASKLEGGNTGELFF.